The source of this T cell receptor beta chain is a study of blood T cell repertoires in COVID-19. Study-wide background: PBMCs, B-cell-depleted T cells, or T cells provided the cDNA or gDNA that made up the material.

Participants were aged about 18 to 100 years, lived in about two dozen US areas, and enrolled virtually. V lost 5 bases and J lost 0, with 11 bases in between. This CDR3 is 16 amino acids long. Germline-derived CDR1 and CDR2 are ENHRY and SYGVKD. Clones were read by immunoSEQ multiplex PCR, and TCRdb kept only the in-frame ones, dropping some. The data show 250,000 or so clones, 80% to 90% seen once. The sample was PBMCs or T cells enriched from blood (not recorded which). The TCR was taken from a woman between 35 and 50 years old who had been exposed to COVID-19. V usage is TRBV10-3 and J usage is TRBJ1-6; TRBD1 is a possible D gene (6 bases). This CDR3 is CAISRTESSYNSPLHF. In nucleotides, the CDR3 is TGTGCCATCAGTAGGACAGAGAGCTCCTATAATTCACCCCTCCACTTT.